This is a list of T cell receptor beta chains from one sample in a study of T cell repertoires in cytomegalovirus infection. Antigens for these TCRs are unknown. Using its own MiXCR run on the reads, TCRdb lists one record per CDR3 protein. The sample contains nearly 700,000 distinct CDR3 sequences, 30% to 35% of which appear only once. The source was cultured PBMCs, collected from culture after CMV antigen stimulation. The receptors stem from a human donor in good health (CMV status not recorded). Some clones in this sample may be carry-over from other donors' samples. CDR3s include the opening cysteine and the closing phenylalanine or tryptophan. The D gene is left open where the match is weak. Not all rows give a size; the values are once, few, many and, for expanded clones, a class.

size,V,D,J,DNA,CDR3
NA,TRBV10-3,NA,TRBJ2-7,TGTGCCATCAGTGAGTCGGGTGGTAGGGAGGAGCAGTACTTC,CAISESGGREEQYF
NA,TRBV7-2,NA,TRBJ2-3,TGTGCCAGCAGCCCACAACCCGGACTAATGACGCAGTATTTT,CASSPQPGLMTQYF
NA,TRBV20-1,NA,TRBJ1-1,TGCAGTGGGAGGAACTATGGGAACACTGAAGCTTTCTTT,CSGRNYGNTEAFF
NA,TRBV12-3/TRBV12-4,NA,TRBJ2-7,TGTGCCAGCAGTTTCGGGATGGAGCAGTACTTC,CASSFGMEQYF
few,TRBV6-1,TRBD2,TRBJ2-5,TGTGCCAGCAGTGAAGACGCCCTCCTGGGGGGGAGAAGGACCCAGTACTTC,CASSEDALLGGRRTQYF
few,TRBV7-7,NA,TRBJ2-1,TGTGCCAGCAGCTTTCTGGGTGCGGCCAATGAGCAGTTCTTC,CASSFLGAANEQFF
few,TRBV7-9,NA,TRBJ2-3,TGTGCCAGCAGCCACCGAATGGATACGCAGTATTTT,CASSHRMDTQYF
NA,TRBV7-2,TRBD1,TRBJ1-6,TGTGCCAGCAGCAAAAGGACAGGCGGGGTGCGGAATTTACCCCTCCACTTT,CASSKRTGGVRNLPLHF
few,TRBV6-5,NA,TRBJ2-3,TGTGCCAGCAGCAAAGCGGGCACAGATACGCAGTATTTT,CASSKAGTDTQYF
many,TRBV7-2,NA,TRBJ2-5,TGTGCCAGCAGCCCCTCGGGGGGCTTGGGAGGGACCCAGTACTTC,CASSPSGGLGGTQYF
few,TRBV27,NA,TRBJ1-1,TGTGCCAGCAGTTTATTCACAGGCACTGAAGCTTTCTTT,CASSLFTGTEAFF
NA,TRBV2,NA,TRBJ1-1,TGTGCCAGCACTGTCCGGGGTCTGAACACTGAAGCTTTCTTT,CASTVRGLNTEAFF
NA,TRBV7-9,TRBD2,TRBJ2-3,TGTGCCAGCAGCGTGATAGCGGGAGGTACGCAGTATTTT,CASSVIAGGTQYF
few,TRBV5-1,NA,TRBJ2-5,TGCGCCAGCAGCTTGGTCCAGCCCCAAGAGACCCAGTACTTC,CASSLVQPQETQYF
few,TRBV12-3/TRBV12-4,NA,TRBJ2-1,TGTGCCAGCGCCACTAGGTTCGATGAGCAGTTCTTC,CASATRFDEQFF
NA,TRBV30,NA,TRBJ1-2,TGTGCCTGGAGTGAGAACTATGGCTACACCTTC,CAWSENYGYTF
many,TRBV7-2,NA,TRBJ2-5,TGTGCCAGCAGCTTAGTGGGCCAGACCCAGTACTTC,CASSLVGQTQYF
NA,TRBV27,NA,TRBJ1-5,TGTGCCAGCAGTCCGGTGGTTGCCCAGCATTTT,CASSPVVAQHF
NA,TRBV14,NA,TRBJ2-5,TGTGCCAGCAGCCAACGGAGTCTCGGTCGGACCCAGTACTTC,CASSQRSLGRTQYF
many,TRBV7-2,NA,TRBJ1-2,TGTGCCAGCAGCCCGAAATGGGGCGGGAGCTATGGCTACACCTTC,CASSPKWGGSYGYTF
few,TRBV7-2,NA,TRBJ2-7,TGTGCCAGCAGCTGGGGGACGTTAGGGAGGCTGGACTACGAGCAGTACTTC,CASSWGTLGRLDYEQYF
few,TRBV12-3/TRBV12-4,NA,TRBJ1-6,TGTGCCAGCAGTTTGACAGGAGGCGGAAATTCACCCCTCCACTTT,CASSLTGGGNSPLHF
NA,TRBV4-3,NA,TRBJ1-6,TGCGCCAGCAGCCAAGAGGCCGCAGGGAATTCACCCCTCCACTTT,CASSQEAAGNSPLHF
few,TRBV4-1,TRBD1,TRBJ2-7,TGCGCCAGCAGCCAAAGTCCCCGACAGGGGGCTATGTACGAGCAGTACTTC,CASSQSPRQGAMYEQYF
few,TRBV3-1,NA,TRBJ2-1,TGTGCCAGCAGCCCCTTCGTAGGGCCATACAATGAGCAGTTCTTC,CASSPFVGPYNEQFF
NA,TRBV6-1,TRBD2,TRBJ2-1,TGTGCCGGGGGACTAGCGGGATTAATCAATGAGCAGTTCTTC,CAGGLAGLINEQFF
NA,TRBV29-1,NA,TRBJ2-2,TGCAGCGTAAGGGATTCCGGGGAGCTGTTTTTT,CSVRDSGELFF
NA,TRBV5-1,TRBD1,TRBJ2-6,TGCGCCAGCAGCTTGAGCCGGGACAGGGGATTTGGGGCCAACGTCCTGACTTTC,CASSLSRDRGFGANVLTF
NA,TRBV7-9,NA,TRBJ2-1,TGTGCCAGCAGCTTACCCGAGGGGAATGAGCAGTTCTTC,CASSLPEGNEQFF
NA,TRBV20-1,NA,TRBJ2-5,TGCAGTGCTAGAGTCTACCCGGGCCAGTACTTC,CSARVYPGQYF
NA,TRBV9,NA,TRBJ1-5,TGTGCCAGCAGCGTAGACCCAAGCAATCAGCCCCAGCATTTT,CASSVDPSNQPQHF
many,TRBV7-2,NA,TRBJ1-5,TGTGCCAGCAGCTTACTGGGCACGGGGCAGCCCCAGCATTTT,CASSLLGTGQPQHF
once,TRBV12-5,NA,TRBJ1-1,TGTGCTAGTGGTAGCGAATGGGGTAACACTGAAGCTTTCTTT,CASGSEWGNTEAFF
NA,TRBV6-5,NA,TRBJ1-1,TGTGCCGCCCGAAAGACGAACACTGAAGCTTTCTTT,CAARKTNTEAFF
NA,TRBV5-1,NA,TRBJ2-1,TGCGCCAGCAGCTTGATTCCTAGGGAAAAGTTCTTC,CASSLIPREKFF
NA,TRBV11-2,TRBD1,TRBJ2-7,TGTGCCAGCAGCTTAGAAGGGACAGGGAGATACGAGCAGTACTTC,CASSLEGTGRYEQYF
NA,TRBV4-1,NA,TRBJ1-2,TGCGCCAGCAGCCAACGACAGATCACTTCAGATAACTATGGCTACACCTTC,CASSQRQITSDNYGYTF
many,TRBV7-2,NA,TRBJ1-2,TGTGCCAGCAGCTTAGAAACAGGGATTCGTTACTATGGCTACACCTTC,CASSLETGIRYYGYTF